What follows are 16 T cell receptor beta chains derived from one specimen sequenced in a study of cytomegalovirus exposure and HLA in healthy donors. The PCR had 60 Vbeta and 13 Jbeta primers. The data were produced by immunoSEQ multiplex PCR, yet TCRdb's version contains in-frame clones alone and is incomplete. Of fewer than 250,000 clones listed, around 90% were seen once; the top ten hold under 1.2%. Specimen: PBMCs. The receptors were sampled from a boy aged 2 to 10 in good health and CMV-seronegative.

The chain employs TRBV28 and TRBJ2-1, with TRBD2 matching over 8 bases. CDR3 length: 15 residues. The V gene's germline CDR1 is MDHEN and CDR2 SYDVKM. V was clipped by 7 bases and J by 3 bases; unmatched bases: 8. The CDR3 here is CASMGSGGLYNEQFF. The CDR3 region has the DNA TGTGCCAGCATGGGGAGCGGGGGTCTCTACAATGAGCAGTTCTTC.

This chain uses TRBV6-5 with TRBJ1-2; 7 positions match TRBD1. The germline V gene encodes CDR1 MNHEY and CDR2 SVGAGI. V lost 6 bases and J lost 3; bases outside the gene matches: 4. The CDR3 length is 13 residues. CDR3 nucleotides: TGTGCCAGCAGGGTAACAGGGGACTATGGCTACACCTTC. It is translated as CASRVTGDYGYTF.

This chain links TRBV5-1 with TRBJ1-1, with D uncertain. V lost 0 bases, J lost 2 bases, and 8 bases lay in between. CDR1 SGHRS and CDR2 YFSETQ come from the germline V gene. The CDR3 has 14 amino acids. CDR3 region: CASSLARVNTEAFF. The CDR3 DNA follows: TGCGCCAGCAGCTTGGCACGAGTAAACACTGAAGCTTTCTTT.

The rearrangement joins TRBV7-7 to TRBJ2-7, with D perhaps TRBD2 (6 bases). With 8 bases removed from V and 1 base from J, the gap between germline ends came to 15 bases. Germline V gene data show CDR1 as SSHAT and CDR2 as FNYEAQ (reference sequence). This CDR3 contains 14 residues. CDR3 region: CASARDAESYEQYF. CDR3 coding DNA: TGTGCCAGCGCGCGGGACGCCGAATCCTACGAGCAGTACTTC.

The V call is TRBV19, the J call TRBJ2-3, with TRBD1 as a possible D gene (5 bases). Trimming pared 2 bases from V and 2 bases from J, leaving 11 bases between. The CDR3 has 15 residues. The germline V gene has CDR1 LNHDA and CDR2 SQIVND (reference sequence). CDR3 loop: CASSINRPYTDTQYF. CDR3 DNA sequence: TGTGCCAGTAGTATAAACAGGCCGTACACAGATACGCAGTATTTT.

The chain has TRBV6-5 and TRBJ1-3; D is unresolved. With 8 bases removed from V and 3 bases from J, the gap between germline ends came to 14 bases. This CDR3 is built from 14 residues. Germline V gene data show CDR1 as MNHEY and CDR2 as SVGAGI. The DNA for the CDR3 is TGTGCCAGCTCCACCGGGTCTGATGGAAACACCATATATTTT. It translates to CASSTGSDGNTIYF.

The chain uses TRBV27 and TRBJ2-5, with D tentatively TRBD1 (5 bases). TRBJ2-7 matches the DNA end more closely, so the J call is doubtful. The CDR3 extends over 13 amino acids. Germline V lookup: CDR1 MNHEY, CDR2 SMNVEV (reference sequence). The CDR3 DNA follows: TGTGCCAGCAGTATGGGCAGGGCCTACGAGCAGTACTTC. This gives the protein CASSMGRAYEQYF.

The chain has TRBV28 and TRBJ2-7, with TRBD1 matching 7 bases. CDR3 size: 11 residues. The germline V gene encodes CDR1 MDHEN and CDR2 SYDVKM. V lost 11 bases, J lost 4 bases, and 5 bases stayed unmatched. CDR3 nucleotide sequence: TGTGCCTCGGGACAGCTGTACGAGCAGTACTTC. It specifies CASGQLYEQYF.

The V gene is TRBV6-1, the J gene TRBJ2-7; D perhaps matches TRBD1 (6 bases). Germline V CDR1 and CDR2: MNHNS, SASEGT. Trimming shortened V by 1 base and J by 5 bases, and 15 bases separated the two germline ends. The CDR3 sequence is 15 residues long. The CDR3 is CASSEESRGRDEQYF. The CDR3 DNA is TGTGCCAGCAGTGAAGAAAGCAGGGGCCGTGACGAGCAGTACTTC.

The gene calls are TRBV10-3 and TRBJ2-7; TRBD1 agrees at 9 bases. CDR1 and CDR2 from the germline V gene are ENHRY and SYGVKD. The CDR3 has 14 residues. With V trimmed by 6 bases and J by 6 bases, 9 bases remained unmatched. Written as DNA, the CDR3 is TGTGCCATCAGACCCGGGACAGGGTCAGCCGAGCAGTACTTC. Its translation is CAIRPGTGSAEQYF.

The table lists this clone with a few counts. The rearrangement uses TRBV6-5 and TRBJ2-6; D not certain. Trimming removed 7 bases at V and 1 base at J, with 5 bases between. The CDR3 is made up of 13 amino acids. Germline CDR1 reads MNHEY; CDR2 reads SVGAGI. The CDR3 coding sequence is TGTGCCAGCACCCAATCTGGGGCCAACGTCCTGACTTTC. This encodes CASTQSGANVLTF.

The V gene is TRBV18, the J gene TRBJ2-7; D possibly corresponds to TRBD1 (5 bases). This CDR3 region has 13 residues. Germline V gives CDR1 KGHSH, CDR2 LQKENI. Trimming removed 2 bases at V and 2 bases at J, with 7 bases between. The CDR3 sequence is CASSPGAPYEQYF. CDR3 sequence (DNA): TGTGCCAGCTCACCAGGGGCCCCCTACGAGCAGTACTTC.

Here the CDR3 DNA reads TGTGCCAGCAGCTTATCGGAGAATCAGCCCCAGCATTTT. Translated: CASSLSENQPQHF. This chain links TRBV7-6 with TRBJ1-5; D ambiguous. The germline CDR1 and CDR2 sequences are SGHVS and FNYEAQ. Trimming pared 2 bases from V and 4 bases from J, leaving 6 bases between. There are 13 residues in the CDR3.

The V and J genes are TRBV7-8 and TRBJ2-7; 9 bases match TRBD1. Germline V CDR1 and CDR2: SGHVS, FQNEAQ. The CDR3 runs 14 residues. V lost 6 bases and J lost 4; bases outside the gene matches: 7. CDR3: CASRYRGRKYEQYF. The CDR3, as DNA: TGTGCCAGCAGGTACAGGGGGCGCAAATACGAGCAGTACTTC.

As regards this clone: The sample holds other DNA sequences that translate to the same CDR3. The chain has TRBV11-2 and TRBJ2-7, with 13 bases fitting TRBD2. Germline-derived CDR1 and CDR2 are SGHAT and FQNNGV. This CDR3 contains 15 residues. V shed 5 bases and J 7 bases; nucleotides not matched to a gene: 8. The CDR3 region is CASSRTSGGLYEQYF. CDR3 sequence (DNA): TGTGCCAGCAGCCGGACTAGCGGGGGCCTATATGAGCAGTACTTC.

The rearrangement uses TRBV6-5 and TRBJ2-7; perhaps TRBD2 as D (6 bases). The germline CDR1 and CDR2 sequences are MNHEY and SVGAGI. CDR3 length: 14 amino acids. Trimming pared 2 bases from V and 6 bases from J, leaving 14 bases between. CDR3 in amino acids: CASSYVSGAGEQYF. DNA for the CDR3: TGTGCCAGCAGTTACGTCTCGGGAGCCGGCGAGCAGTACTTC.